This T cell receptor beta chain is from a study of T cells after yellow fever vaccination. Notes on the study in general: Some clonotypes were seen in both the CD4 and the CD8 compartments. These made up a small share and likely arose from convergent recombination. Most primary-vaccination clones recurred post-booster (roughly 96% CD4, just over 85% CD8).

A single record per CDR3 protein comes from TCRdb applying MiXCR to the 5' RACE reads. The sample lists about 360,000 distinct CDR3 sequences, around 6.5% seen once, with about 15% in the top ten. In its sample, this clonotype was seen a few times. Its specificity is not known. The V gene end was trimmed by 3 bases and the J gene end by 6 bases; junction bases not matched to a gene: 17. CDR1 DFQATT and CDR2 SNEGSKA come from the germline V gene (reference sequence). The CDR3 extends over 16 amino acids. The clonotype was recovered from a man aged 25 to 40 who received the YFV17D yellow fever vaccine. This chain joins TRBV20-1 and TRBJ2-7; 7 bases are shared with TRBD1. The sequencing used PBMCs, collected 5 days after the yellow fever booster vaccination. For the CDR3, the DNA is TGCAGTGCTAGCCAAACCCGGACAGGAAGGGCGGGCGAGCAGTACTTC. Amino acid sequence: CSASQTRTGRAGEQYF.